Sequencing of this T cell receptor (beta chain) was carried out in a study of cytomegalovirus exposure and HLA in healthy donors. General observations from the study: Cytomegalovirus association was assigned to 170 or so TCR beta chains.

Germline V gene lookup returns CDR1 MNHNY and CDR2 SVGAGI (reference sequence). V lost 2 bases to trimming and J lost 3 bases, with 11 bases between them. CDR3 length: 15 amino acids. Worth noting for this clone: What it recognizes is unknown.

The donors were in the approximately 120-subject validation cohort; that cohort was separate from the 666-subject first cohort. Only in-frame clones appear in the TCRdb table, and some are missing; sequencing was by immunoSEQ multiplex PCR. The sample consists of about 150,000 clones, 85% to 90% of them appearing once. The chain is built from TRBV6-6 and TRBJ2-1; D uncertain. The origin of this receptor is a woman in her late teens or twenties in good health and CMV-seropositive. Sequenced sample: PBMCs. CDR3 DNA: TGTGCCAGCAGTTACAGTCATCAGGACTACAATGAGCAGTTCTTC. Protein: CASSYSHQDYNEQFF.